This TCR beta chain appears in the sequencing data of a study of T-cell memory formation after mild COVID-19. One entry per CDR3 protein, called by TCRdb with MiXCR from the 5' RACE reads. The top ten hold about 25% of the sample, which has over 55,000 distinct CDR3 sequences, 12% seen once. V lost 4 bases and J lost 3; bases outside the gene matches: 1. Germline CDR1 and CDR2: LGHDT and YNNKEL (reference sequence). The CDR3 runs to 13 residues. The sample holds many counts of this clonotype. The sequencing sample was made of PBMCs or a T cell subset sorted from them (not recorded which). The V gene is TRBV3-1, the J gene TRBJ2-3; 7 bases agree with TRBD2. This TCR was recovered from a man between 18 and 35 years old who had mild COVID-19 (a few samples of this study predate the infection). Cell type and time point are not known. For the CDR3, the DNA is TGTGCCAGCAGCCGACTAGCAACAGATACGCAGTATTTT. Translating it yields CASSRLATDTQYF.